The 19 T cell receptor beta chains below were found in one sample sequenced in a study of PD-L1 blockade in urothelial cancer. Sequencing was performed with immunoSEQ multiplex PCR; in TCRdb, only in-frame clones are kept and a portion is missing. The sample lists 45,000 to 55,000 clones, about four fifths occurring once. Sample time point: pretreatment peripheral blood. The specimen comprised PBMCs, sampled around atezolizumab (anti-PD-L1) treatment. Every receptor here comes from a man between 65 and 79 years old with urothelial cancer.

The chain combines TRBV9 with TRBJ2-7, with D possibly matching TRBD1 (6 bases). V gave up 0 bases and J gave up 6 bases, with 16 bases separating them. Germline loops: CDR1 SGDLS, CDR2 YYNGEE. The CDR3 length is 15 residues. The CDR3 here is CASSVGGGDRLEQYF. Written as DNA, the CDR3 is TGTGCCAGCAGCGTAGGAGGGGGTGACAGACTCGAGCAGTACTTC.

This clone has just one count. Other DNA sequences in this specimen translate into the identical CDR3. The chain combines TRBV9 with TRBJ2-7; D not resolved. This CDR3 is built from 12 residues. V lost 4 bases, J lost 6 bases, and 11 bases lay in between. CDR1 is SGDLS and CDR2 is YYNGEE in the germline V gene. Here the CDR3 DNA reads TGTGCCAGCAGCCGCGTTTCAGGCGAGCAGTACTTC. It translates to CASSRVSGEQYF.

Details on this clone: The same CDR3 is also encoded by other DNA sequences in this sample. CDR3 nucleotides: TGTGCCAGCAGCTTAGTCGGACAGGGGAGCTACGAGCAGTACTTC. Amino acids: CASSLVGQGSYEQYF. The chain carries TRBV7-9 and TRBJ2-7, with 9 bases identical to TRBD1. Germline V gene lookup returns CDR1 SEHNR and CDR2 FQNEAQ (reference sequence). V lost 1 base, J lost 3 bases, and 4 bases stayed unmatched. This CDR3 comprises 15 residues.

The V and J genes are TRBV7-9 and TRBJ2-7; 7 bases are shared with TRBD2. This CDR3 comprises 14 residues. V lost 5 bases and J lost 2; bases outside the gene matches: 6. Per the germline V gene, CDR1 is SEHNR and CDR2 is FQNEAQ (reference sequence). This CDR3 reads CASSLDTSAYEQYF. For the CDR3, the DNA is TGTGCCAGCAGCCTCGACACTAGCGCCTACGAGCAGTACTTC.

This sequence joins TRBV29-1 and TRBJ1-5, with TRBD1 identical over 11 bases. The CDR3 length is 13 residues. Germline V gene sequence: CDR1 SQVTM, CDR2 ANQGSEA. J was trimmed by 6 bases and V by 6 bases; bases with no gene match: 4. The CDR3 reads CSVRTGGGQPQHF. The CDR3 nucleotides read TGCAGCGTCCGGACAGGGGGCGGTCAGCCCCAGCATTTT.

CDR3 protein: CASSYSGKAGEKLFF. CDR3 DNA sequence: TGTGCCAGCAGTTACTCCGGAAAAGCGGGCGAAAAACTGTTTTTT. The chain joins TRBV6-5 to TRBJ1-4; no clear D gene. CDR3 length: 15 residues. Trimming cost V 0 bases and J 8 bases, with 13 bases left between them. Per the germline V gene, CDR1 is MNHEY and CDR2 is SVGAGI.

The chain uses TRBV15 and TRBJ2-1, with 7 bases matching TRBD2. Germline assignment: CDR1 LNHNV and CDR2 YYDKDF (reference sequence). CDR3 length equals 14 residues. V trimming: 1 base; J trimming: 5 bases; junction bases outside the gene matches: 2. CDR3: CATSRGLADNEQFF. CDR3 sequence (DNA): TGTGCCACCAGCAGAGGCCTAGCGGACAATGAGCAGTTCTTC.

The J gene is TRBJ1-1, the V gene TRBV28; the D is unclear. The V end lost 7 bases, the J end lost 1 base, and 13 bases lay between the germline ends. CDR3 length equals 14 residues. Germline V lookup: CDR1 MDHEN, CDR2 SYDVKM. The CDR3 bases are TGTGCCAGCATTAACGGTCTCTCGAACACTGAAGCTTTCTTT. This codes for CASINGLSNTEAFF.

Only one count was recorded for this clone. The V and J genes are TRBV6-6 and TRBJ2-2; TRBD1 aligns across 8 bases. There are 16 residues in the CDR3. J gave up 8 bases and V 0 bases, and 8 bases lay outside the gene matches. CDR1 and CDR2 (germline): MNHNY, SVGAGI (reference sequence). The CDR3: CASSYSIGQGRGELFF. DNA for the CDR3: TGTGCCAGCAGTTACTCGATCGGACAGGGAAGGGGGGAGCTGTTTTTT.

The V call is TRBV11-3, the J call TRBJ2-1; TRBD1 is a possible D gene (6 bases). Trimming took 4 bases from V and 6 from J, leaving 13 bases between them. The CDR3 contains 14 residues. Germline lookup yields CDR1 SGHNT and CDR2 YENEEA. The CDR3 reads CASSYGQRGNEQFF. The CDR3 bases are TGTGCCAGCAGCTACGGACAGCGAGGCAATGAGCAGTTCTTC.

The J gene is TRBJ1-1, the V gene TRBV6-5, with 7 nucleotides matching TRBD1. The germline V gene has CDR1 MNHEY and CDR2 SVGAGI. The CDR3 extends over 14 amino acids. V shed 3 bases, J shed 3 bases, and the junction held 4 bases outside the gene matches. The CDR3 sequence is CASSYGTVDTEAFF. In nucleotides, the CDR3 is TGTGCCAGCAGTTATGGGACAGTTGACACTGAAGCTTTCTTT.

The J gene is TRBJ2-7, the V gene TRBV19; maybe TRBD1 (6 bases). There are 14 residues in the CDR3. Germline V CDR1 and CDR2: LNHDA, SQIVND (reference sequence). V was clipped by 3 bases and J by 5 bases, with 14 bases between them. The chain's CDR3 is CASSIGQLRDEQYF. CDR3 coding DNA: TGTGCCAGTAGTATTGGACAGCTTAGGGACGAGCAGTACTTC. The full variable domain, with the rest looked up from reference TRBV19 and TRBJ2-7, is DGGITQSPKYLFRKEGQNVTLSCEQNLNHDAMYWYRQDPGQGLRLIYYSQIVNDFQKGDIAEGYSVSREKKESFPLTVTSAQKNPTAFYLCASSIGQLRDEQYFGPGTRLTVT.

The rearrangement joins TRBV6-1 to TRBJ2-7; 7 nucleotides agree with TRBD1. The CDR3 extends over 14 amino acids. The V segment lost 4 bases and the J segment 2 bases; nucleotides outside the gene matches: 5. CDR1 is MNHNS and CDR2 is SASEGT in the germline V gene. CDR3 DNA sequence: TGTGCCAGCAGTGTTTGGACAGGCGCCTACGAGCAGTACTTC. It translates to CASSVWTGAYEQYF.

The CDR3 region has the DNA TGTGCCAGCAGCCCCAGCGGGGGCTCCTACAATGAGCAGTTCTTC. Translated: CASSPSGGSYNEQFF. The chain carries TRBV5-4 and TRBJ2-1; 8 positions agree with TRBD2. This CDR3 has 15 amino acids. Germline CDR1 SGHNT, CDR2 YYREEE (reference sequence). V dropped 4 bases and J dropped 0; count of bases not matched to a gene: 3.

V usage is TRBV2 and J usage is TRBJ2-7, with TRBD2 as a possible D gene (5 bases). The CDR3 has 14 residues. Trimming removed 6 bases at V and 0 bases at J, with 12 bases between. Germline V gene data show CDR1 as SNHLY and CDR2 as FYNNEI. The CDR3 reads CASSPREGSYEQYF. The CDR3 bases are TGTGCCAGCAGCCCCCGGGAAGGCTCCTACGAGCAGTACTTC.

The chain links TRBV2 to TRBJ2-1; 11 bases agree with TRBD2. Germline V gene sequence: CDR1 SNHLY, CDR2 FYNNEI. V shed 2 bases, J shed 9 bases, and the junction held 6 bases outside the gene matches. This CDR3 has 15 residues. The CDR3 here is CASSERLAGTGEQFF. Here the CDR3 DNA reads TGTGCCAGCAGTGAACGACTAGCGGGAACCGGTGAGCAGTTCTTC.

This rearrangement joins TRBV5-8 to TRBJ2-5; TRBD1 matches at 8 bases. Germline values: CDR1 SGHTS, CDR2 YDEGEE. CDR3 length equals 15 residues. Losses at the gene ends were 4 bases for V and 3 bases for J; bases not matched to a gene: 8. CDR3 DNA: TGTGCCAGCAGCGGACAGGGATCGGGGGAAGAGACCCAGTACTTC. Translating it yields CASSGQGSGEETQYF.

This chain joins TRBV6-1 and TRBJ1-1; D not certain. There are 15 residues in the CDR3. The germline V and J ends were trimmed by 7 bases and 0 bases, with 15 bases remaining between them. The V gene's germline CDR1 is MNHNS and CDR2 SASEGT. The CDR3 bases are TGTGCCAGCACCCGACTAAGTGGAATGAACACTGAAGCTTTCTTT. This sequence encodes CASTRLSGMNTEAFF.

DNA of the CDR3: TGTGCCACCAGCGGAGGGGGGGGTCGGGGCTACACCTTC. This translates into CATSGGGGRGYTF. The V and J genes are TRBV15 and TRBJ1-2, with D tentatively TRBD1 (6 bases). Trimming left V 5 bases short and J 8 bases short, with 15 bases between. This CDR3 contains 13 residues. Per the germline V gene, CDR1 is LNHNV and CDR2 is YYDKDF (reference sequence).